The rows below give T cell receptor beta chains drawn from one sample of a study of regulatory T cells in long-lasting Graves disease. Each CDR3 protein gets one entry after TCRdb re-called the multiplex PCR reads with MiXCR. The data contain about 620,000 distinct CDR3 sequences, 15% to 20% of them seen just once; the ten biggest clones take up 15% to 20%. The same specimen was also included in a second study, on T cells in Graves' hyperthyroidism and ophthalmopathy.

This material consisted of peripheral blood mononuclear cells (PBMCs), taken at new diagnosis, from a patient treated with antithyroid drugs. The source of these receptors is a woman younger than 45 with Graves disease. CDR3s include the opening cysteine and the closing phenylalanine or tryptophan. The size entry is marked missing in some rows and otherwise reads once, few, many or a size class.

CDR3,V,J,size,length
CASSQRTGNADTQYF,TRBV3-1,TRBJ2-3,many,15
CAWAGLLALNTEAFF,TRBV30,TRBJ1-1,many,15
CASSQGPLPPDTQYF,TRBV3-1,TRBJ2-3,few,15
CASTSGLAVECGLYEQYF,TRBV19,TRBJ2-7,few,18
CASSIKEGGQPQHF,TRBV19,TRBJ1-5,many,14
CAWRTSGNGELFF,TRBV30,TRBJ2-2,once,13
CASSSPGLAVEEQFF,TRBV5-6,TRBJ2-1,many,15
CASSFLAAGIDNEQFF,TRBV11-2,TRBJ2-1,-,16
CASSYLGQETQYF,TRBV7-7,TRBJ2-5,few,13
CASSSALAPYEQYF,TRBV7-9,TRBJ2-7,-,14
CASSDGAGNEQFF,TRBV2,TRBJ2-1,many,13
CASSGRTGNEQFF,TRBV18,TRBJ2-1,-,13
CASSMQGRDTQYF,TRBV19,TRBJ2-3,-,13
CASSQEVGGPGINAFF,TRBV3-1,TRBJ1-1,many,16
CATSRPGRGYEQYF,TRBV15,TRBJ2-7,many,14
CASSLRGVAANEKLFF,TRBV5-1,TRBJ1-4,few,16
CASSPPYGGGETQYF,TRBV9,TRBJ2-5,-,15
CASSITGNEQFF,TRBV9,TRBJ2-1,-,12
CASSSQQSSYNSPLHF,TRBV6-5,TRBJ1-6,-,16
CASSLGSTFNPETQYF,TRBV13,TRBJ2-5,-,16
CATSDSHRGYHF,TRBV24-1,TRBJ2-5,-,12
CASSQPALSGAYNEQFF,TRBV3-1,TRBJ2-1,few,17
CSAPRGAGGYEQYF,TRBV20-1,TRBJ2-7,many,14
CASSVDPLTELTGELFF,TRBV9,TRBJ2-2,-,17
CASSHGRTEQETQYF,TRBV3-1,TRBJ2-5,-,15
CASSSGVESATQYF,TRBV7-3,TRBJ2-3,-,14
CAWTGGTYEQYF,TRBV20-1,TRBJ2-7,-,12
CASSPGTYLNTEAFF,TRBV5-1,TRBJ1-1,few,15
CASKRIGTSGTGAKNIQYF,TRBV6-1,TRBJ2-4,many,19
CAWNPGLPSRTDTQYF,TRBV30,TRBJ2-3,-,16
CAWSSGSHYEQYF,TRBV30,TRBJ2-7,many,13
CASSQESETEAFF,TRBV6-1,TRBJ1-1,-,13
CASSSPGFVNAEAFF,TRBV6-5,TRBJ1-1,few,15
CSVDQGTEAFF,TRBV29-1,TRBJ1-1,many,11
CSASPGLAGSYNEQFF,TRBV20-1,TRBJ2-1,-,16
CASSGASGSSSTQYF,TRBV3-1,TRBJ2-3,-,15
CAWSGTGSTGELFF,TRBV30,TRBJ2-2,few,14
CASSQERGRPAEAFF,TRBV4-2,TRBJ1-1,few,15
CASSGRAVYEQYF,TRBV2,TRBJ2-7,many,13
CASSWGRSNSSPLHF,TRBV28,TRBJ1-6,many,15
CASSLISGRGRNNEQFF,TRBV12-3/TRBV12-4,TRBJ2-1,many,17
CASSPKTSGVSYNEQFF,TRBV7-3,TRBJ2-1,-,17
CASSYTGTPSHEQYF,TRBV27,TRBJ2-7,many,15
CASSPSARGYEQYF,TRBV3-1,TRBJ2-7,-,14
CASSLGAADTQYF,TRBV11-1,TRBJ2-3,many,13
CASSEGLGNEKLFF,TRBV2,TRBJ1-4,many,14
CATRKTVNRATDTQYF,TRBV15,TRBJ2-3,-,16
CASSLRYGPSNQPQHF,TRBV6-2/TRBV6-3,TRBJ1-5,many,16
CSAREGTSFDERYF,TRBV20-1,TRBJ2-7,few,14
CAWSTPDRGWTNEKLFF,TRBV30,TRBJ1-4,-,17
CASSKIQGANTGELFF,TRBV6-1,TRBJ2-2,many,16
CASSLVPGGVTEAFF,TRBV5-6,TRBJ1-1,-,15
CASSGWTRGNNEQFF,TRBV12-3/TRBV12-4,TRBJ2-1,many,15